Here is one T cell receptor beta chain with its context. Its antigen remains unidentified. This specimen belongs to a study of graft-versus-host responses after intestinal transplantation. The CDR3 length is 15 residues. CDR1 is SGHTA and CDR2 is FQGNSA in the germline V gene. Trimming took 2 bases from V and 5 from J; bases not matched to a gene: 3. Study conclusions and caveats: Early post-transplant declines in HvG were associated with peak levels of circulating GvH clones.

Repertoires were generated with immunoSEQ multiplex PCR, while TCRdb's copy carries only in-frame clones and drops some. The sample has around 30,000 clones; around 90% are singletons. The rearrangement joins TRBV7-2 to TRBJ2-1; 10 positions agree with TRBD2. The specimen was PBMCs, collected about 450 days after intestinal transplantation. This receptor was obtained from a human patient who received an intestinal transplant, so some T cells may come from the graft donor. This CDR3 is CASSLSSGGDNEQFF. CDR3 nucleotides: TGTGCCAGCAGCTTATCAAGCGGGGGGGACAATGAGCAGTTCTTC.